These 26 T cell receptor beta chains originate from one sample sequenced in a study of blood T cell repertoires in COVID-19. Clones were read by immunoSEQ multiplex PCR, and TCRdb kept only the in-frame ones, dropping some. The table has some 250,000 clones, 81% seen once. The specimen was peripheral blood. The receptor set was obtained from a woman of 80 years or more with COVID-19, enrolled during active disease.

This chain links TRBV7-3 with TRBJ2-3; 12 positions agree with TRBD2. Per the germline V gene, CDR1 is SGHTA and CDR2 is FQGTGA. Trimming removed 4 bases from V and 8 bases from J; junction bases left unmatched: 16. CDR3 size: 18 residues. Here the CDR3 reads CASSSQPSSGGAVGTQYF. DNA for the CDR3: TGTGCCAGCAGCTCCCAACCCTCTAGCGGGGGGGCCGTGGGTACGCAGTATTTT. Drawing the rest from reference TRBV7-3 and TRBJ2-3, the complete variable domain is GAGVSQTPSNKVTEKGKYVELRCDPISGHTALYWYRQSLGQGPEFLIYFQGTGAADDSGLPNDRFFAVRPEGSVSTLKIQRTERGDSAVYLCASSSQPSSGGAVGTQYFGPGTRLTVL.

This sequence joins TRBV7-3 and TRBJ1-2, with a tentative D call TRBD1 (6 bases). CDR1 SGHTA and CDR2 FQGTGA come from the germline V gene. CDR3 length equals 14 residues. Between the trimmed V and J ends, which lost 5 bases and 4 bases, there was a span of 14 bases. The DNA of the CDR3 is TGTGCCAGCAGCCAAGGGAGACAGGCCTATGGCTACACCTTC. Translating gives CASSQGRQAYGYTF.

This chain links TRBV19 with TRBJ1-6, with TRBD1 matching 8 bases. This CDR3 region has 14 residues. CDR1 is LNHDA, CDR2 SQIVND, per germline (reference sequence). V lost 5 bases, J lost 9 bases, and 6 bases stayed unmatched. CDR3 DNA: TGTGCCAGTAGTCTCCAGGGGGCAGGTTCACCCCTCCACTTT. The encoded protein is CASSLQGAGSPLHF. The full variable domain, with the rest looked up from reference TRBV19 and TRBJ1-6, is DGGITQSPKYLFRKEGQNVTLSCEQNLNHDAMYWYRQDPGQGLRLIYYSQIVNDFQKGDIAEGYSVSREKKESFPLTVTSAQKNPTAFYLCASSLQGAGSPLHFGNGTRLTVT.

V and J are TRBV7-2 and TRBJ1-1, with TRBD1 matching over 7 bases. The CDR3 contains 15 residues. J gave up 0 bases and V 5 bases, and 6 bases lay outside the gene matches. Germline V gives CDR1 SGHTA, CDR2 FQGNSA. CDR3 coding DNA: TGTGCCAGCAGCGATAAGGACAGGCTGAACACTGAAGCTTTCTTT. Translating gives CASSDKDRLNTEAFF.

The chain has TRBV2 and TRBJ1-2, with 10 positions matching TRBD1. With V trimmed by 3 bases and J by 6 bases, 4 bases remained unmatched. CDR3 length equals 14 residues. Germline V gene sequence: CDR1 SNHLY, CDR2 FYNNEI. The CDR3 DNA follows: TGTGCCAGCAGTGAGGACAGGGGGAGAGATGGCTACACCTTC. It codes for CASSEDRGRDGYTF.

V gene TRBV5-1 combines with J gene TRBJ2-3; weak D call: TRBD2 (6 bases). The CDR3 runs 12 residues. The V gene's germline CDR1 is SGHRS and CDR2 YFSETQ. Between the trimmed V and J ends, which lost 3 bases and 6 bases, there was a span of 8 bases. DNA of the CDR3: TGCGCCAGCAGCTATGGGGGGGATACGCAGTATTTT. Translation gives CASSYGGDTQYF.

Ten or more counts support this clone. V is TRBV5-1 and J is TRBJ2-2, with 12 positions matching TRBD2. Germline trimming cut 4 bases from V and 1 base from J; bases unmatched to any gene: 11. CDR3 size: 19 residues. In germline, CDR1 is SGHRS, CDR2 YFSETQ. The CDR3 DNA is TGCGCCAGCAGCCCAGCCGTCCCGGGACTAGCGGGGAACACCGGGGAGCTGTTTTTT. Residues: CASSPAVPGLAGNTGELFF.

This clone was found once. The genes are TRBV12-1 and TRBJ1-6. TRBV12-1 is tagged as a pseudogene. This CDR3 spans 10 amino acids. CDR3 residues: CAGLSSALHF. CDR3 bases: TGTGCCGGACTATCTTCTGCCCTCCACTTT.

This rearrangement joins TRBV25-1 to TRBJ2-5, with TRBD1 as a possible D gene (6 bases). V was cut by 2 bases and J by 5 bases, with 18 bases left in between. This CDR3 region has 16 residues. From germline, CDR1 is MGHDK and CDR2 SYGVNS. The CDR3 loop reads CASSEGGRRLKETQYF. CDR3 DNA sequence: TGTGCCAGCAGTGAAGGGGGCCGGCGACTTAAGGAGACCCAGTACTTC.

This chain links TRBV5-1 with TRBJ2-1, with D perhaps matching TRBD2 (5 bases). The CDR3 is 15 amino acids. Germline lookup yields CDR1 SGHRS and CDR2 YFSETQ. V was cut by 0 bases and J by 8 bases, with 15 bases left in between. In DNA form, the CDR3 reads TGCGCCAGCAGCTTGGGGATAGGGAGTGGCGATGAGCAGTTCTTC. It is translated as CASSLGIGSGDEQFF.

This rearrangement joins TRBV21-1 to TRBJ1-1. TRBV21-1 is reported as a pseudogene. The CDR3 is made up of 12 amino acids. CDR3 coding DNA: TGTGCCAGCAGCAATGGGGAGACGCGGGCTTTCTTT. It translates to CASSNGETRAFF.

The V gene is TRBV5-5, the J gene TRBJ1-3; D call uncertain. Trimming cost V 5 bases and J 0 bases, with 12 bases left between them. CDR1 is SGHKS, CDR2 YYEKEE, per germline (reference sequence). The CDR3 covers 15 residues. CDR3 sequence: CASSLGERSGNTIYF. CDR3 sequence (DNA): TGTGCCAGCAGTCTCGGGGAGCGCTCTGGAAACACCATATATTTT.

The genes are TRBV7-9 and TRBJ2-1; 8 bases match TRBD2. Germline V CDR1 and CDR2: SEHNR, FQNEAQ (reference sequence). With 4 bases clipped from V and 5 bases from J, the junction kept 10 bases outside the gene matches. The CDR3 consists of 16 residues. The CDR3 is CASSSQRGLRDNEQFF. The CDR3 DNA reads as TGTGCCAGCAGCTCCCAGCGGGGGCTAAGGGACAATGAGCAGTTCTTC.

This rearrangement joins TRBV6-5 to TRBJ1-3; D remains ambiguous. Germline V gives CDR1 MNHEY, CDR2 SVGAGI. There are 14 residues in the CDR3. V was shortened by 7 bases and J by 6 bases, with 16 bases between the two germline ends. This CDR3 is CASTDFGVSNTIYF. The CDR3 nucleotides are TGTGCCAGCACCGACTTCGGGGTTTCAAACACCATATATTTT.

This chain connects TRBV6-5 to TRBJ1-6; D perhaps matches TRBD1 (5 bases). This CDR3 has 15 amino acids. V dropped 0 bases and J dropped 6 bases, with 9 bases sitting between them. Germline values: CDR1 MNHEY, CDR2 SVGAGI. CDR3: CASSYSNRFNSPLHF. The CDR3 DNA follows: TGTGCCAGCAGTTACTCCAACAGGTTTAATTCACCCCTCCACTTT.

The gene calls are TRBV5-1 and TRBJ2-7, with D possibly matching TRBD1 (7 bases). The CDR3 has 15 amino acids. The germline V gene has CDR1 SGHRS and CDR2 YFSETQ. V dropped 0 bases and J dropped 3 bases, with 13 bases sitting between them. CDR3 region: CASSLVAGGGYEQYF. The CDR3 coding sequence is TGCGCCAGCAGCTTGGTCGCAGGGGGAGGCTACGAGCAGTACTTC.

The DNA of the CDR3 is TGTGCCAGTAGTTTTGGGACAGGCAAATATAATTCACCCCTCCACTTT. This codes for CASSFGTGKYNSPLHF. This chain joins TRBV19 and TRBJ1-6; 8 bases map to TRBD1. Trimming removed 5 bases from V and 4 bases from J; junction bases left unmatched: 7. CDR1 is LNHDA, CDR2 SQIVND, per germline (reference sequence). The CDR3 spans 16 residues. Full variable domain (outside the CDR3, taken from reference TRBV19 and TRBJ1-6): DGGITQSPKYLFRKEGQNVTLSCEQNLNHDAMYWYRQDPGQGLRLIYYSQIVNDFQKGDIAEGYSVSREKKESFPLTVTSAQKNPTAFYLCASSFGTGKYNSPLHFGNGTRLTVT.

On this clone itself: The sample carries other DNA sequences with the same CDR3. This chain links TRBV28 with TRBJ1-2; D ambiguous. The CDR3 has 11 residues. The germline V and J ends were trimmed by 3 bases and 5 bases, with 4 bases remaining between them. Germline lookup yields CDR1 MDHEN and CDR2 SYDVKM. The CDR3 nucleotides read TGTGCCAGCAGTTTCCTGTATGGCTACACCTTC. It encodes CASSFLYGYTF.

As concerns this clone: The sample contains more than one DNA sequence encoding this CDR3. J is TRBJ2-1 and V is TRBV6-2 or TRBV6-3, with 12 bases identical to TRBD2. Germline CDR1 is MNHEY and CDR2 is SVGEGT. This CDR3 is 16 amino acids long. Trimming cost V 2 bases and J 6 bases; bases outside gene matches: 5. The CDR3 coding sequence is TGTGCCAGCAGTTACCTAGCGGGAGGGCCCCGCAATGAGCAGTTCTTC. Translating it yields CASSYLAGGPRNEQFF.

V usage is TRBV27 and J usage is TRBJ1-1; 7 bases match TRBD1. This CDR3 has 13 amino acids. Germline loops: CDR1 MNHEY, CDR2 SMNVEV (reference sequence). Germline trimming cut 8 bases from V and 5 bases from J; bases unmatched to any gene: 8. CDR3 loop: CASYDRARTEAFF. In DNA form, the CDR3 reads TGTGCCAGCTACGACAGGGCGAGAACTGAAGCTTTCTTT.

The rearrangement uses TRBV11-2 and TRBJ1-3, with D perhaps matching TRBD1 (6 bases). Trimming pared 4 bases from V and 3 bases from J, leaving 13 bases between. Germline V lookup: CDR1 SGHAT, CDR2 FQNNGV. The CDR3 extends over 15 amino acids. The DNA for the CDR3 is TGTGCCAGCAGCTCGCAGGGGCAACATGGAAACACCATATATTTT. Amino acids: CASSSQGQHGNTIYF.

J is TRBJ2-6 and V is TRBV28; a weak D match, TRBD2 (5 bases). Trimming removed 5 bases at V and 0 bases at J, with 8 bases between. Germline loops: CDR1 MDHEN, CDR2 SYDVKM. The CDR3 is 15 amino acids. In nucleotides, the CDR3 is TGTGCCAGCAGTGGAGGTTTCTCTGGGGCCAACGTCCTGACTTTC. This gives the protein CASSGGFSGANVLTF.

The J gene is TRBJ2-7, the V gene TRBV7-9; the match to TRBD2 covers 14 bases. The germline gives CDR1 SEHNR, CDR2 FQNEAQ (reference sequence). This CDR3 has 17 residues. V trimming: 4 bases; J trimming: 5 bases; junction bases outside the gene matches: 10. CDR3 residues: CASSSGTSGRINHEQYF. CDR3 in DNA: TGTGCCAGCAGCTCAGGGACTAGCGGGAGAATCAACCACGAGCAGTACTTC. The full variable domain, in which reference TRBV7-9 and TRBJ2-7 provide the parts outside the CDR3, is DTGVSQNPRHKITKRGQNVTFRCDPISEHNRLYWYRQTLGQGPEFLTYFQNEAQLEKSRLLSDRFSAERPKGSFSTLEIQRTEQGDSAMYLCASSSGTSGRINHEQYFGPGTRLTVT.

The chain has TRBV7-6 and TRBJ2-3; TRBD1 agrees at 8 bases. After removal of 5 bases from V and 1 base from J, the junction contained 5 bases not matched to a gene. This CDR3 is 15 amino acids long. Germline V gene lookup returns CDR1 SGHVS and CDR2 FNYEAQ. As DNA, the CDR3 is TGTGCCAGCAGCCCAGGGGGCGCTGGCACAGATACGCAGTATTTT. It yields the protein CASSPGGAGTDTQYF.

The DNA of the CDR3 is TGCGCACCGGGGGGGGAGAGGTTAGGCGCAGATACGCAGTATTTT. Protein sequence: CAPGGERLGADTQYF. This chain uses TRBV10-1 with TRBJ2-3; 8 nucleotides line up with TRBD2. The V gene's germline CDR1 is WNHNN and CDR2 SYGVQD (reference sequence). CDR3 length: 15 residues.

The count of this clone is one. This chain connects TRBV19 to TRBJ1-2; D ambiguous. Germline-derived CDR1 and CDR2 are LNHDA and SQIVND (reference sequence). This CDR3 is 15 amino acids long. Trimming left V 9 bases short and J 1 base short, with 18 bases between. CDR3 in amino acids: CASGGLGGLNYGYTF. The CDR3 DNA is TGTGCCAGCGGCGGGTTGGGCGGCCTTAACTATGGCTACACCTTC.